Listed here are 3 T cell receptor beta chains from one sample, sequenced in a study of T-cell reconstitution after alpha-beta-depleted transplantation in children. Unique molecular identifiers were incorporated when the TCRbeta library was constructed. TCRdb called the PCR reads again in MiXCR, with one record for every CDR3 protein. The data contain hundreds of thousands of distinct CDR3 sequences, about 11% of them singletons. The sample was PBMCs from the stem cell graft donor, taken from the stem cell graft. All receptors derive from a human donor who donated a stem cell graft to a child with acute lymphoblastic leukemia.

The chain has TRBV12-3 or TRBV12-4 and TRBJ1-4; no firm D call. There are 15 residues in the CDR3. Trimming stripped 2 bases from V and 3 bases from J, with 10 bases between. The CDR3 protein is CASSLMASPNEKLFF. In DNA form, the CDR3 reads TGTGCCAGCAGTTTAATGGCCAGTCCTAATGAAAAACTGTTTTTT.

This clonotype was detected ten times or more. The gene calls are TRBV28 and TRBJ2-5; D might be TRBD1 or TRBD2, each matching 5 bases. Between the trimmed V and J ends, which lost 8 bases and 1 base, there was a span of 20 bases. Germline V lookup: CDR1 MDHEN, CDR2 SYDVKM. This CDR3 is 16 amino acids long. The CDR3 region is CASGKMRGGRQETQYF. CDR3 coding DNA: TGTGCCAGCGGAAAAATGAGGGGCGGACGCCAAGAGACCCAGTACTTC.

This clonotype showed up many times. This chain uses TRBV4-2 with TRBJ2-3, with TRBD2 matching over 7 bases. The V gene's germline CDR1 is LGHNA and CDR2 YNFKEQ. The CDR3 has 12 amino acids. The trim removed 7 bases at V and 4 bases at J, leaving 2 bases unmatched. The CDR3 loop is CASKAGADTQYF. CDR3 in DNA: TGTGCCAGCAAGGCGGGGGCAGATACGCAGTATTTT.